These 9 T cell receptor beta chains were sequenced from one sample in a study of blood T cell repertoires in COVID-19. Assay: immunoSEQ multiplex PCR; the TCRdb copy retains only in-frame clones and omits some. This table holds 150,000 to 200,000 clones, 86% found once. Sequenced input: peripheral blood. All receptors derive from a man aged 18 to 29 with acute or convalescent COVID-19.

CDR3 protein: CASSATSGVSYNEQFF. CDR3 in DNA: TGTGCCAGCAGCGCTACCAGCGGGGTTTCCTACAATGAGCAGTTCTTC. The V gene is TRBV7-9, the J gene TRBJ2-1, with 7 positions matching TRBD2. V shed 5 bases and J 1 base; nucleotides not matched to a gene: 8. The germline V gene has CDR1 SEHNR and CDR2 FQNEAQ (reference sequence). The CDR3 contains 16 residues.

The rearrangement uses TRBV2 and TRBJ2-2; no clear D gene. The CDR3 totals 16 residues. Germline-derived CDR1 and CDR2 are SNHLY and FYNNEI. V lost 2 bases, J lost 1 base, and 11 bases lay in between. CDR3 nucleotide sequence: TGTGCCAGCAGTGAAAGTGTGGGCCTGAACACCGGGGAGCTGTTTTTT. Residues: CASSESVGLNTGELFF. Full variable domain (remainder filled in from reference TRBV2 and TRBJ2-2): EPEVTQTPSHQVTQMGQEVILRCVPISNHLYFYWYRQILGQKVEFLVSFYNNEISEKSEIFDDQFSVERPDGSNFTLKIRSTKLEDSAMYFCASSESVGLNTGELFFGEGSRLTVL.

J is TRBJ2-6 and V is TRBV29-1; possible D gene TRBD1, 5 bases. This CDR3 is built from 15 residues. The V end lost 1 base, the J end lost 3 bases, and 10 bases lay between the germline ends. Per the germline V gene, CDR1 is SQVTM and CDR2 is ANQGSEA. The CDR3 is CSVEAGQGGANVLTF. In DNA form, the CDR3 reads TGCAGCGTTGAAGCCGGCCAGGGTGGGGCCAACGTCCTGACTTTC.

The genes are TRBV10-3 and TRBJ1-2, with 9 bases fitting TRBD1. In germline, CDR1 is ENHRY, CDR2 SYGVKD. CDR3 length: 16 amino acids. Unmatched junction bases numbered 17, after V lost 7 bases and J lost 8 bases. CDR3 amino acids: CAINPETGTGMRGYTF. CDR3 nucleotides: TGTGCCATCAACCCTGAGACCGGGACAGGGATGAGGGGCTACACCTTC.

The chain employs TRBV9 and TRBJ1-1; TRBD1 aligns across 10 bases. The germline CDR1 and CDR2 sequences are SGDLS and YYNGEE. The CDR3 is 16 residues long. The V gene end was trimmed by 4 bases and the J gene end by 0 bases; junction bases not matched to a gene: 6. The CDR3 DNA sequence: TGTGCCAGCAGCCCCGACAGGGGGCGAATGAACACTGAAGCTTTCTTT. Translated, it gives CASSPDRGRMNTEAFF.

The V gene is TRBV6-4, the J gene TRBJ2-7; tentative D call: TRBD2 (7 bases). Germline V gene sequence: CDR1 MRHNA, CDR2 SNTAGT. Trimming left V 7 bases short and J 1 base short, with 11 bases between. The CDR3 consists of 13 residues. DNA of the CDR3: TGTGCCAGCACGCGGGGGCTTTCCTACGAGCAGTACGTC. This translates into CASTRGLSYEQYV.

CDR3 protein: CASSTGAGQDYGYTF. CDR3 nucleotide sequence: TGTGCCAGTAGTACCGGGGCGGGACAGGACTATGGCTACACCTTC. This chain links TRBV19 with TRBJ1-2, with 8 bases matching TRBD1. Germline V lookup: CDR1 LNHDA, CDR2 SQIVND (reference sequence). V lost 4 bases to trimming and J lost 3 bases; unmatched junction nucleotides: 7. CDR3 length equals 15 residues.

The rearrangement uses TRBV11-3 and TRBJ2-1, with TRBD2 identical over 7 bases. The V gene's germline CDR1 is SGHNT and CDR2 YENEEA. This CDR3 comprises 15 residues. The junction had 4 bases not matched to a gene; V was cut back by 3 bases and J by 2 bases. CDR3 in DNA: TGTGCCAGCAGCTTCAAACGGGGGGCCTACAATGAGCAGTTCTTC. This gives the protein CASSFKRGAYNEQFF.

This clone appeared a single time. The chain recombines TRBV6-5 with TRBJ1-5; 7 positions agree with TRBD1. Germline V CDR1 and CDR2: MNHEY, SVGAGI. The CDR3 has 14 residues. The V segment lost 10 bases and the J segment 4 bases; nucleotides outside the gene matches: 10. CDR3 loop: CAITGAGGNQPQHF. The CDR3, as DNA: TGTGCCATCACAGGGGCGGGCGGTAATCAGCCCCAGCATTTT.